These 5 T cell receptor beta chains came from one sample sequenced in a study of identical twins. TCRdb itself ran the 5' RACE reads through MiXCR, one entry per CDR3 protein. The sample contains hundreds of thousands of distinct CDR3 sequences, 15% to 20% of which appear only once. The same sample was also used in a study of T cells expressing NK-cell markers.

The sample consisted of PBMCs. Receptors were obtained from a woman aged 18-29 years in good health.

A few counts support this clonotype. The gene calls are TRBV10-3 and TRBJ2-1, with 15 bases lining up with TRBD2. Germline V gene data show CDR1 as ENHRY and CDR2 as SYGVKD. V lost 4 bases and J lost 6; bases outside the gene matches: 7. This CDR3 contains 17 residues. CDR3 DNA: TGTGCCATCAGTGCGAGGACTAGCGGGAGGGCCCCCAATGAGCAGTTCTTC. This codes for CAISARTSGRAPNEQFF.

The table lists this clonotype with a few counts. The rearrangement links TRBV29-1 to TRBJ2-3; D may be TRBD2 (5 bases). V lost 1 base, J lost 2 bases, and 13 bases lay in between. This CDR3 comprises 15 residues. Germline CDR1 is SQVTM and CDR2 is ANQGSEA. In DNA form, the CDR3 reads TGCAGCGTTGAAGGGGCACGGGGTTTCACAGATACGCAGTATTTT. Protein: CSVEGARGFTDTQYF.

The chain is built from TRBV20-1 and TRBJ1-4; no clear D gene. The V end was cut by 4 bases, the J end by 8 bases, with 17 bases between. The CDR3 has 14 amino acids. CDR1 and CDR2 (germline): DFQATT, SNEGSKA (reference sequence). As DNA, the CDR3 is TGCAGTGCTACCCGGGTGGGTTCAGGCGAAAAACTGTTTTTT. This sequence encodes CSATRVGSGEKLFF.

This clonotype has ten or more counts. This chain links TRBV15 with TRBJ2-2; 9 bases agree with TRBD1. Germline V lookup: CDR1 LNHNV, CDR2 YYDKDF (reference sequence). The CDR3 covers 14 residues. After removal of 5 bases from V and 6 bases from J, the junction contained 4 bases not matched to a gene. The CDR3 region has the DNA TGTGCCACCAGCGGGGACAGGGAAGCCGGGGAGCTGTTTTTT. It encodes CATSGDREAGELFF.

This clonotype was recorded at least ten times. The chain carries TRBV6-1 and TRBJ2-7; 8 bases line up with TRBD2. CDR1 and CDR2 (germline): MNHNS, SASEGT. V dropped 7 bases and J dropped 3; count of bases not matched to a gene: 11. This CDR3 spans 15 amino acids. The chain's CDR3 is CASTRDAGGSYEQYF. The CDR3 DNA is TGTGCCAGCACTAGGGATGCGGGGGGAAGCTACGAGCAGTACTTC.